Below, one T cell receptor beta chain is given with its context. Its antigen is unidentified. This sample was included in a study of OX40 agonist ivuxolimab in advanced cancers. Study-level findings and limits: Doses of 0.1 to 3.0 mg/kg were accompanied by clonal expansion of CD4+ and CD8+ blood T cells by week 6.

Germline V lookup: CDR1 SGHNT, CDR2 YYREEE (reference sequence). This CDR3 is built from 15 residues. V was shortened by 4 bases and J by 6 bases, with 20 bases between the two germline ends. The repertoire was sequenced with immunoSEQ multiplex PCR; TCRdb's copy has only in-frame clones and lacks some. This sample has 10,000 to 13,000 clones, with 75% to 90% found just once. The V and J genes are TRBV5-4 and TRBJ2-7; D may correspond to TRBD1 or TRBD2 (5 bases each). Sequencing used CD4+ or CD8+ T cells sorted from blood, obtained in a trial of the OX40 agonist ivuxolimab. The receptor was derived from an adult with an advanced solid tumor such as melanoma, head and neck, liver or kidney cancer. The CDR3 protein is CASSPSGTPLLEQYF. DNA for the CDR3: TGTGCCAGCAGCCCCTCCGGGACCCCCCTTCTCGAGCAGTACTTC.